This T cell receptor (beta chain) was sequenced in a study of blood T cells in healthy people across ages. The V and J ends lost 6 bases and 1 base respectively, with 15 bases between them. This CDR3 has 15 amino acids. Germline V gives CDR1 SGHTA, CDR2 FQGNSA. PCR was performed a second time for roughly 7 to 12 cycles using a sample-barcoded 5' primer and a J-beta primer mix. Each cDNA molecule was tagged by a template-switch adaptor that had 12 random nucleotides. TCRdb reprocessed the 5' RACE reads via MiXCR and lists one record per CDR3 protein. The table has 1.2 million to 1.5 million distinct CDR3 sequences, approximately 59% seen once. Caucasian individuals from Russia who were healthy and aged 6 to 90 acted as donors.

The sample was blood. This receptor was identified in a man aged 18 to 35 in good health. V gene TRBV7-2 combines with J gene TRBJ1-1; TRBD1 is a possible D gene (5 bases). The CDR3 region has the DNA TGTGCCAGCAGGTCGTTCCAGGGTAGGAACACTGAAGCTTTCTTT. Translating it yields CASRSFQGRNTEAFF.